Sequencing of this T cell receptor (beta chain) was carried out in a study of technical replicates of blood from a few donors. The V gene's germline CDR1 is ENHRY and CDR2 SYGVKD. CDR3 length equals 14 residues. The V end lost 2 bases, the J end lost 4 bases, and 11 bases lay between the germline ends. This clone turned up a few times. TCRdb keeps only in-frame clones here, not all; method: immunoSEQ multiplex PCR. In the table there are approximately 64,000 clones, 86% of which are singletons. The gene calls are TRBV10-3 and TRBJ1-1, with TRBD1 as a possible D gene (5 bases). This TCR came from a human donor in good health. Some clones in this sample may be carry-over from other donors' samples. Sequences were obtained from PBMCs. The CDR3 sequence: CAISEGRGATEAFF. The DNA of the CDR3 is TGTGCCATCAGTGAGGGAAGGGGCGCCACTGAAGCTTTCTTT.